The clone carrying this T cell receptor (beta chain) occurred many times. The antigen is not known. The junction departs from the called germline gene at one end, perhaps through a read error. TCRdb passed the PCR reads through MiXCR, listing each CDR3 protein once. The data contain about 630,000 distinct CDR3 sequences, about 25% of them singletons. This sample stems from a study of molecular identifiers for immune sequencing clone quantification. The study's findings and limits: Whereas clones above 20 RNA copies held under 1% of naive-cell molecules, they held over 99% of effector molecules.

The CDR3 length is 11 residues. Investigators produced naive CD8 libraries from roughly 18,000 to 920,000 sorted cells, drawing on 10%, 30% or 50% RNA. This receptor was obtained from a human donor in good health. Some libraries in this study had Jurkat cell RNA spiked in. The source material was naive CD8+ T cells from blood, with Jurkat cell RNA spiked in. Subset in this sample: FACS-sorted CD8+CD4-CCR7+CD45RA+ naive T cells. The gene calls are TRBV12-3 or TRBV12-4 and TRBJ1-1; D may be TRBD1 (6 bases). The CDR3 nucleotides read TGTGCCAGCACTTTAGGGGGTCGAGCTTTCTTT. Translated, it gives CASTLGGRAFF.